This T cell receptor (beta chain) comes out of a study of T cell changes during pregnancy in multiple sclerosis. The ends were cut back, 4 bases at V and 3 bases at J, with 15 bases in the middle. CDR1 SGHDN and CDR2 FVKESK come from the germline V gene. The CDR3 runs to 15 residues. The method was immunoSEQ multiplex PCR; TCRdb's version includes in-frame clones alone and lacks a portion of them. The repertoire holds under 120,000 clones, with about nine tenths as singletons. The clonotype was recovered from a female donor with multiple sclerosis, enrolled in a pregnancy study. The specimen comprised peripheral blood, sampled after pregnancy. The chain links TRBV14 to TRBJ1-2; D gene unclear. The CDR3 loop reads CASSPKGGVDYGYTF. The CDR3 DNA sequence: TGTGCCAGCAGCCCCAAGGGAGGTGTAGACTATGGCTACACCTTC.